This TCR beta chain was obtained from a study of T cell changes during pregnancy in multiple sclerosis. Clones were sequenced by immunoSEQ multiplex PCR, and TCRdb holds only the in-frame ones, with some missing. In the table there are some 51,000 clones, nearly 95% of which are singletons. Trimming stripped 1 base from V and 0 bases from J, with 10 bases between. The length of the CDR3 is 16 residues. Germline V lookup: CDR1 KGHSH, CDR2 LQKENI. This receptor was taken from a female donor with multiple sclerosis, enrolled in a pregnancy study. The source material was CD4+ T cells from peripheral blood mononuclear cells, sampled in the first trimester of pregnancy. The rearrangement links TRBV18 to TRBJ2-4; possible D gene TRBD1, 5 bases. The CDR3 spells CASSPRSGSAKNIQYF. CDR3 nucleotide sequence: TGTGCCAGCTCACCACGTTCAGGGTCAGCCAAAAACATTCAGTACTTC. The complete variable domain, with remaining parts taken from reference TRBV18 and TRBJ2-4, reads NAGVMQNPRHLVRRRGQEARLRCSPMKGHSHVYWYRQLPEEGLKFMVYLQKENIIDESGMPKERFSAEFPKEGPSILRIQQVVRGDSAAYFCASSPRSGSAKNIQYFGAGTRLSVL.